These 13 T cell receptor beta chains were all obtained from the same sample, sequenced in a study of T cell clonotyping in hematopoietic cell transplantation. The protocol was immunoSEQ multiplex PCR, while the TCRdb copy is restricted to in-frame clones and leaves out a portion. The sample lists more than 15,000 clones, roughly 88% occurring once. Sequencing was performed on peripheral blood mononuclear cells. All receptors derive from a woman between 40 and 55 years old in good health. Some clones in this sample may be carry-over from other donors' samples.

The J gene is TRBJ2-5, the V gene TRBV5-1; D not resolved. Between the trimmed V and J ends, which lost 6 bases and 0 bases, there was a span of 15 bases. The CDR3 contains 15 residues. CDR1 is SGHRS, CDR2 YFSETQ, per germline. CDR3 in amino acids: CASTLWGQDQETQYF. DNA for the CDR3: TGCGCCAGCACCCTTTGGGGTCAGGACCAAGAGACCCAGTACTTC. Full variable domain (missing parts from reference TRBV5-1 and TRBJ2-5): KAGVTQTPRYLIKTRGQQVTLSCSPISGHRSVSWYQQTPGQGLQFLFEYFSETQRNKGNFPGRFSGRQFSNSRSEMNVSTLELGDSALYLCASTLWGQDQETQYFGPGTRLLVL.

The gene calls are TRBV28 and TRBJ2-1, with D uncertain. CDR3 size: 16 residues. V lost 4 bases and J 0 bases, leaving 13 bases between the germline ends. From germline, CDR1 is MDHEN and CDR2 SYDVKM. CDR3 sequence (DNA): TGTGCCAGCAGTTCCTGGGCCGCAAGCTCCTACAATGAGCAGTTCTTC. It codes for CASSSWAASSYNEQFF. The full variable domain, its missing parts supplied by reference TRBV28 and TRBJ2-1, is DVKVTQSSRYLVKRTGEKVFLECVQDMDHENMFWYRQDPGLGLRLIYFSYDVKMKEKGDIPEGYSVSREKKERFSLILESASTNQTSMYLCASSSWAASSYNEQFFGPGTRLTVL.

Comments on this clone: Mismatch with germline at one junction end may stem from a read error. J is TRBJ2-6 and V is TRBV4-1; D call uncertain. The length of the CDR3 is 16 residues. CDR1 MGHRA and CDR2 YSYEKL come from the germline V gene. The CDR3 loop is CASSRGDGSEANVLTF. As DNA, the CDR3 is TGCGCCAGCAGCCGAGGAGACGGCTCTGAGGCCAACGTCCTGACTTTC.

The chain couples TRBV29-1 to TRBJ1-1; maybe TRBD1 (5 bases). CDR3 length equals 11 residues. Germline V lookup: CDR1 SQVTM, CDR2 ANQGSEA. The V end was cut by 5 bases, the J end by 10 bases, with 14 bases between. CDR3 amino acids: CSVLLGAGAFF. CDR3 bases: TGCAGCGTTCTTTTAGGGGCGGGAGCTTTCTTT.

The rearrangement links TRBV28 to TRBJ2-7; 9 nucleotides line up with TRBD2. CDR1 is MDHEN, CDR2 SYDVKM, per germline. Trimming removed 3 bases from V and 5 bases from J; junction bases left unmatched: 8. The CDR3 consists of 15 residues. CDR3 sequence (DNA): TGTGCCAGCAGTTTCCCCTCAGCGGGGGGCAACGAGCAGTACTTC. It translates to CASSFPSAGGNEQYF.

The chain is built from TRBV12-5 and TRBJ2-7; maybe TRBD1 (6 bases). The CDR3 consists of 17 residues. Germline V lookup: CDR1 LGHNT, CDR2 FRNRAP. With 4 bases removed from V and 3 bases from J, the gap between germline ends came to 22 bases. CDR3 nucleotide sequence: TGTGCTAGTGGTTCCCCCCAAACGGCAGGGGCGGGCTACGAGCAGTACTTC. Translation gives CASGSPQTAGAGYEQYF.

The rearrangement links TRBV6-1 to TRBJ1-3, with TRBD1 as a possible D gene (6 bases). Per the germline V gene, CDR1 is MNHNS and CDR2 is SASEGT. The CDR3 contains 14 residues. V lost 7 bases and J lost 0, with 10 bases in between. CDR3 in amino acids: CASTRDTSGNTIYF. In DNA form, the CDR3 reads TGTGCCAGCACGAGGGACACCTCTGGAAACACCATATATTTT.

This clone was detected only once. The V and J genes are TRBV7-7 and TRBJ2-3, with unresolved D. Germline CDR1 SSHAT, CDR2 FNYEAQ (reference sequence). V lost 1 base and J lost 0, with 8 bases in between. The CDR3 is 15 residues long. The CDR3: CASSLGHQSTDTQYF. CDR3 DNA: TGTGCCAGCAGCTTAGGTCACCAAAGCACAGATACGCAGTATTTT.

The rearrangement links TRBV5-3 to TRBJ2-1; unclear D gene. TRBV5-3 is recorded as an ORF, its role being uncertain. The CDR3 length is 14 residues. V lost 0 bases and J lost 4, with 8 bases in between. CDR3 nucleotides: TGTGCCAGAAGCTTGGGACAAGCTTACAATGAGCAGTTCTTC. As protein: CARSLGQAYNEQFF.

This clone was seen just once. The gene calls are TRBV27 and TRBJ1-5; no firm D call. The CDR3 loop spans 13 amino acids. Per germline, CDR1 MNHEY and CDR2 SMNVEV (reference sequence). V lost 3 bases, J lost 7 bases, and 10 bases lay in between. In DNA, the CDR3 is TGTGCCAGCAGTTTTAGAGGGTTGCAGCCCCAGCATTTT. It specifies CASSFRGLQPQHF.

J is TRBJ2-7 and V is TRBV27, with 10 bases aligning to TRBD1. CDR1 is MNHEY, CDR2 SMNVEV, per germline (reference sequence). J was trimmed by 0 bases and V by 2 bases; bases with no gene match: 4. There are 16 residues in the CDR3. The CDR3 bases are TGTGCCAGCAGTTTAGGTGGGGACAGGGGCTCCTACGAGCAGTACTTC. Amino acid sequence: CASSLGGDRGSYEQYF.

This chain's CDR3 is CASSLRFPRTSHGAQYF. The CDR3 nucleotides read TGTGCCAGCAGCTTACGGTTTCCCCGGACTAGCCATGGGGCCCAGTACTTC. The chain combines TRBV7-9 with TRBJ2-5; 8 positions match TRBD2. V lost 2 bases, J lost 9 bases, and 17 bases stayed unmatched. The CDR3 contains 17 residues. Per germline, CDR1 SEHNR and CDR2 FQNEAQ (reference sequence).

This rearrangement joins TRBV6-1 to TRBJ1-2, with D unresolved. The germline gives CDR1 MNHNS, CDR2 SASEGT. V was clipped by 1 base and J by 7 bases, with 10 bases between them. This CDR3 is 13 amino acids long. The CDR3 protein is CASSEDPGLGYTF. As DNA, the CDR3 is TGTGCCAGCAGTGAAGACCCAGGACTTGGCTACACCTTC.